This T cell receptor (beta chain) appears in the sequencing data of a study of cytomegalovirus exposure and HLA in healthy donors. Background on the study: The study placed about 86% of its roughly 410 genotyped donors in the Caucasian-associated ancestry cluster.

Amplification used 60 Vbeta primers and 13 Jbeta primers. The repertoire was sequenced with immunoSEQ multiplex PCR; TCRdb's copy has only in-frame clones and lacks some. This table holds 100,000 to 150,000 clones, roughly 75% found once. The CDR3 has 14 residues. Unmatched junction bases numbered 7, after V lost 4 bases and J lost 3 bases. CDR1 and CDR2 (germline): GTSNPN, SVGIG (reference sequence). On this clone: Its antigen is as yet unknown.

Study-level results: Most observed TCR sequences were rare, whereas some public TCRs were detected in many donors. CMV serostatus stood as the only immune exposure information on hand. Reportedly, a later analysis found an Asian-associated ancestry cluster had fewer N-insertions than the roughly 700-donor mean.

The TCR was taken from a man aged 25-45 years in good health and CMV-seropositive. The chain uses TRBV30 and TRBJ2-7; 9 nucleotides align to TRBD2. What was sequenced was PBMCs. The CDR3 DNA follows: TGTGCCTGGAAGATTAGCGGGAGTGGCTACGAGCAGTACTTC. The encoded protein is CAWKISGSGYEQYF.